The text below deals with one T cell receptor (beta chain). This record comes from a study of blood T cell repertoires in COVID-19. Repertoires were generated with immunoSEQ multiplex PCR, while TCRdb's copy carries only in-frame clones and drops some. Of 150,000 or so clones in the sample, around nine tenths were seen once. The CDR3 spans 16 residues. V shed 3 bases and J 2 bases; nucleotides not matched to a gene: 7. CDR1 is MDHEN, CDR2 SYDVKM, per germline. The rearrangement joins TRBV28 to TRBJ2-1, with 7 nucleotides matching TRBD2. The receptor's source is a man aged 45 to 65 with acute or convalescent COVID-19. Sequencing was done on a sample of peripheral blood. The CDR3 region has the DNA TGTGCCAGCAGTTTCTCGGCTAGCGGAACCTACAATGAGCAGTTCTTC. It is translated as CASSFSASGTYNEQFF.